This TCR beta chain was sequenced in a study of cytomegalovirus exposure and HLA in healthy donors. Study-wide results and limits: Using a false discovery rate of 0.05, a later analysis showed that roughly 16,000 TCR beta sequences were associated with HLA alleles. Most TCR sequences were uncommon, yet certain public TCRs appeared in many donors. A later analysis showed TCR association rates differing by HLA locus, peaking at DRB1 and lowest at HLA-C. The likely origin of a cluster of highly shared sequence variants was a sequencing artifact.

Researchers ran the PCR with 60 Vbeta and 13 Jbeta primers. Some clones are missing from TCRdb's copy, which holds only in-frame ones; the method was immunoSEQ multiplex PCR. Of around 130,000 clones detected, around 80% appear once; the ten largest clones hold 2% to 3%. Turning to this clone: Its cognate antigen is unknown.

V was pared by 5 bases and J by 0 bases, with 3 bases of the junction left unmatched. Looked up from germline, CDR1 is MNHNS and CDR2 is SASEGT. This CDR3 contains 14 residues. This chain links TRBV6-1 with TRBJ1-2, with 7 bases aligning to TRBD1. Specimen: PBMCs. This receptor was identified in a man aged 50 or older in good health and CMV-seronegative. In DNA form, the CDR3 reads TGTGCCAGCAGTAGTCAGGGGGCTAACTATGGCTACACCTTC. Encoded protein: CASSSQGANYGYTF.